A selection of T cell receptor beta chains follows, all from one sample in a study of glioma-infiltrating T cells. MiXCR, run by TCRdb on the multiplex PCR reads, gives a single entry per CDR3 protein. This table holds about 400,000 distinct CDR3 sequences, roughly two fifths found once. The source material was glioma tissue, nonneoplastic brain tissue, or PBMCs (not recorded which). These receptors were collected from a human donor with low-grade glioma or glioblastoma, undergoing nonglioma brain surgery, or in good health (not recorded which). CDR3s include the opening cysteine and the closing phenylalanine or tryptophan. Each record gives: J gene, clone size, D gene, V gene, CDR3 DNA, CDR3 protein. The D gene is left open where the match is weak. Only part of the rows carry a size: once, few, many, or a class if the clone is expanded.

>TRBJ2-1|few|TRBD2|TRBV7-7
TGTGCTAGCAGCCAAGAAGCGGGACTAGCGGGAATATGGAATGAGCAGTTCTTC
CASSQEAGLAGIWNEQFF
>TRBJ2-1|NA|NA|TRBV5-4
TGTGCCAGCGGCCAGAACAATGAGCAGTTCTTC
CASGQNNEQFF
>TRBJ2-1|NA|NA|TRBV7-3
TGTGCCAGCAGCTTATACCCCCACAATGAGCAGCTCTTC
CASSLYPHNEQLF
>TRBJ2-7|NA|NA|TRBV11-1
TGCGCCAGCAGTCAGGGGATATTTGCCTACGAGCAGTACTTC
CASSQGIFAYEQYF
>TRBJ2-7|many|TRBD1|TRBV28
TGTGCCAGCAGTCCCTACAGGGGAAAGGGCTCCTACGAGCAGTACTTC
CASSPYRGKGSYEQYF
>TRBJ1-4|NA|NA|TRBV28
TGTGCCAGCAGTCCCCCAGCTCGGCATGAAAAACTGTTTTTT
CASSPPARHEKLFF
>TRBJ2-5|NA|NA|TRBV12-3/TRBV12-4
TGTGCCAGCAGTCCCCAACCGGCGGTACAAGAGACCCAGTACTTC
CASSPQPAVQETQYF
>TRBJ2-1|NA|TRBD2|TRBV15
TGTGCCACCAGCAGTTATAGTGGGAGGGCCGGCGGGGAGCGGTTCTTC
CATSSYSGRAGGERFF
>TRBJ2-3|NA|NA|TRBV25-1
TGTGCCAGCAGTGAATTGCGGGACACAGATACGCAGTATTTT
CASSELRDTDTQYF
>TRBJ2-1|NA|TRBD2|TRBV24-1
TGTGCCACCAGTGAGGCGGGAGGTATTGAGCAGTTCTTC
CATSEAGGIEQFF
>TRBJ2-2|NA|NA|TRBV4-1
TGCGCCAGCAGCCAAGAGGGGCTAGCTAACACCGGGGAGCTGTTTTTT
CASSQEGLANTGELFF
>TRBJ1-2|few|NA|TRBV28
TGTGCCAGCAGTTCCTGGGTTCAGGTACTTAACTATGGCTACACCTTC
CASSSWVQVLNYGYTF
>TRBJ2-1|NA|TRBD1|TRBV28
TGTGCCAGCAGTTCAACAGGGGTTCGGGGCAATAAGCAGTTCTTC
CASSSTGVRGNKQFF
>TRBJ1-2|NA|NA|TRBV19
TGTGCCAGTAGTCCCCTTGCGGAACAGGGCACCATTGGCTGCACCTTC
CASSPLAEQGTIGCTF
>TRBJ2-1|NA|TRBD2|TRBV7-9
TGTGCCAGCAGCTTAGAGTTCACTAGCGGGAGGTGGAATGAGCAGTTCTTC
CASSLEFTSGRWNEQFF
>TRBJ1-1|many|NA|TRBV28
TGTGGGATAGGCACTGAAGCTTTCTTT
CGIGTEAFF
>TRBJ1-2|few|NA|TRBV29-1
TGCAGCGTTGCCCGCCAGCGCCCGGGCTACACCTTC
CSVARQRPGYTF
>TRBJ1-1|NA|NA|TRBV24-1
TGTGCCAGCAGCGTAAGTGCGGGGCCGGGGACTGAAGCTTTCTTT
CASSVSAGPGTEAFF
>TRBJ1-3|NA|NA|TRBV5-1
TGCGCCAGCAGCACAATTGGTGGGGGCTCTGGAAACACCATATATTTT
CASSTIGGGSGNTIYF
>TRBJ2-3|NA|NA|TRBV4-1
TGCGCCAGCAGCCAAGAATCAGGGACGGCAAACACAGATACGCAGTATTTT
CASSQESGTANTDTQYF
>TRBJ2-7|few|NA|TRBV7-9
TGTGCCAGCAGCTTGGGTTCTGGAGGTGACGGTTCCTACGAGCAGTACTTC
CASSLGSGGDGSYEQYF
>TRBJ1-1|NA|NA|TRBV27
TGTGCCAGCAGTTCCCGAGGGGGGGCGAACACTGAAGCTTTCTTT
CASSSRGGANTEAFF
>TRBJ2-1|few|NA|TRBV20-1
TGCAGTGCTATGGGAATAGAATATGAGCAGTTCTTC
CSAMGIEYEQFF
>TRBJ2-1|NA|TRBD2|TRBV12-3/TRBV12-4
TGTGCCAGCAGTCTTAGCGGGCTTAAGCACAATGAGCAGTTCTTC
CASSLSGLKHNEQFF
>TRBJ2-3|NA|TRBD2|TRBV2
TGTGCCAGCAGTGAATCTAGCGGGAGGGCCTGGACAGATACGCAGTATTTT
CASSESSGRAWTDTQYF
>TRBJ2-1|NA|NA|TRBV4-2
TGTGCCAGCGGCCAAGATCCCTACTTGGGCGGGTTCTCCTACAATGAGCAGTTCTTC
CASGQDPYLGGFSYNEQFF
>TRBJ1-3|few|NA|TRBV4-3
TGCGCCAGCAGCCCCAGACTTTTCTCTGGAAACACCATATATTTT
CASSPRLFSGNTIYF
>TRBJ2-7|NA|TRBD1|TRBV4-3
TGCGCCAGCAGCCAACTCACAGGGGCCTACGAGCAGTACTTC
CASSQLTGAYEQYF
>TRBJ2-5|NA|TRBD2|TRBV11-2
TGTGCCAGCAGTAAAAGCCTAGCGGTCCAAGAGACCCAGTACTTC
CASSKSLAVQETQYF
>TRBJ1-4|NA|TRBD1|TRBV6-6
TGTGCCAGCAGTTACACCGGACAGGCTGAAAAACTGTTTTTT
CASSYTGQAEKLFF
>TRBJ1-1|few|NA|TRBV7-9
TGTGCCAGCAGCTTAGATGAGAACACTGAAGCTTTCTTT
CASSLDENTEAFF
>TRBJ2-1|NA|TRBD2|TRBV6-2/TRBV6-3
TGTGCCAGCACACTCCTTAGCGGGAGCCCCTACAATGAGCAGTTCTTC
CASTLLSGSPYNEQFF
>TRBJ1-1|few|NA|TRBV7-2
TGTGCCAGCAGCATAAGATTTCGGGGTTGGGGCACTGAAGCTTTCTTT
CASSIRFRGWGTEAFF
>TRBJ2-7|NA|TRBD2|TRBV28
TGTGCCAGCAGTGGAGCGGGGGCAGGGTACGAGCAGTACTTC
CASSGAGAGYEQYF
>TRBJ2-3|many|NA|TRBV6-6
TGTGCCAGCAGTTACGCGGGAGAGGGGGGAGATACGCAGTATTTT
CASSYAGEGGDTQYF
>TRBJ2-7|NA|NA|TRBV4-1
TGCGCCAGCAGCCAGGAGGGGACCACGCAGTACTTC
CASSQEGTTQYF
>TRBJ2-5|NA|NA|TRBV27
TGTGCCAGCCGTTACCACTCGAAGGGGATAGAGACCAAGTACTTC
CASRYHSKGIETKYF
>TRBJ2-3|NA|NA|TRBV7-3
TGTGCCAGCAGCCTACAGGGCTGGGGTGGAGATACGCAGTATTTT
CASSLQGWGGDTQYF
>TRBJ2-3|many|NA|TRBV6-2/TRBV6-3
TGTGCCAGCAGTTACAGGCCGGGAGAGAAGACAGATACGCAGTATTTT
CASSYRPGEKTDTQYF
>TRBJ2-7|NA|NA|TRBV7-9
TGTTCCAGCAGCTTAGTTTTAGGGCAGAACGAGCAGTACTTC
CSSSLVLGQNEQYF